This TCR beta chain was profiled in a study of identical twins. General study findings and limits: There were fewer insertions in abundant cord blood beta clonotypes, but memory repertoires showed no such pattern. Analyses based on zero insertions could be partly confounded by invariant MAIT and iNKT cells.

The sample holds a few counts of this clonotype. The antigen is undetermined. The CDR3 runs to 19 residues. Template switching added a universal primer binding site, and final cDNA carried unique molecular identifiers. TCRdb analysed the 5' RACE reads with MiXCR anew, one entry per CDR3 protein. The sample yields hundreds of thousands of distinct CDR3 sequences, roughly 6% seen once. This sequence joins TRBV21-1 and TRBJ2-3; TRBD2 is taken as the D call from the table, unchecked against the DNA. TRBV21-1 is noted as a pseudogene. Material: naive T cells sorted from blood. This TCR was recovered from a man between 18 and 29 years old in good health. The CDR3 nucleotides are TGTGCCAGCAGCAAACCTACGGGACTAGCGGGAGTTCACACAGATACGCAGTATTTT. Its translation: CASSKPTGLAGVHTDTQYF.